Below are 27 T cell receptor beta chains sequenced from a single sample in a study of cytomegalovirus exposure and HLA in healthy donors. The PCR used 60 Vbeta and 13 Jbeta primers. The repertoire was sequenced with immunoSEQ multiplex PCR; TCRdb's copy has only in-frame clones and lacks some. The repertoire has about 210,000 clones, about 77% of them found once; the top ten carry about 0.47%. The sequenced sample consisted of PBMCs. Receptors originate from a boy between 10 and 17 years old in good health and CMV-seronegative.

V gene TRBV30 combines with J gene TRBJ2-3, with 13 bases identical to TRBD2. Germline V gives CDR1 GTSNPN, CDR2 SVGIG (reference sequence). The junction had 12 bases not matched to a gene; V was cut back by 2 bases and J by 4 bases. This CDR3 is built from 18 residues. CDR3: CAWSRGDGLAGASDTQYF. CDR3 DNA: TGTGCCTGGAGTCGAGGGGACGGACTAGCGGGAGCTTCAGATACGCAGTATTTT.

The gene calls are TRBV2 and TRBJ1-5; no reliable D call. The CDR3 covers 14 residues. V lost 3 bases and J 3 bases, leaving 9 bases between the germline ends. Germline lookup yields CDR1 SNHLY and CDR2 FYNNEI. The CDR3 region has the DNA TGTGCCAGCAGTGACACAGAATACAATCAGCCCCAGCATTTT. This translates into CASSDTEYNQPQHF.

V is TRBV4-1 and J is TRBJ1-3, with TRBD1 identical over 7 bases. Germline values: CDR1 MGHRA, CDR2 YSYEKL. Trimming cost V 2 bases and J 7 bases; bases outside gene matches: 5. The CDR3 contains 14 residues. The CDR3 loop reads CASSQSTGANTIYF. Written as DNA, the CDR3 is TGCGCCAGCAGCCAATCCACAGGGGCTAACACCATATATTTT.

The chain links TRBV2 to TRBJ2-1, with 7 nucleotides matching TRBD1. The CDR3 is 15 amino acids. Trimming removed 8 bases from V and 10 bases from J; junction bases left unmatched: 17. Per the germline V gene, CDR1 is SNHLY and CDR2 is FYNNEI. The CDR3 DNA reads TGTGCCAGCGAGTATGGCGGACAGGCCGGCAGGGAGCAGTTCTTC. Translating it yields CASEYGGQAGREQFF.

This clone was found once. The chain is built from TRBV5-1 and TRBJ2-3; D is possibly TRBD1 (7 bases). Germline lookup yields CDR1 SGHRS and CDR2 YFSETQ. V shed 7 bases and J shed 2 bases, with 23 bases lying between them. The CDR3 has 17 residues. This chain's CDR3 is CASHRDLAGQPTDTQYF. In DNA form, the CDR3 reads TGCGCCAGCCACAGGGACCTCGCGGGACAGCCCACAGATACGCAGTATTTT.

CDR3 in amino acids: CASSSSEDRREAFF. CDR3 DNA sequence: TGTGCCAGCAGCTCATCAGAAGACAGGCGTGAAGCTTTCTTT. This chain joins TRBV7-9 and TRBJ1-1, with D possibly TRBD1 on 6 matching bases. Germline V lookup: CDR1 SEHNR, CDR2 FQNEAQ (reference sequence). The CDR3 totals 14 residues. V was cut by 4 bases and J by 7 bases, with 16 bases left in between.

The rearrangement uses TRBV7-2 and TRBJ1-1; D gene ambiguous. V was shortened by 5 bases and J by 5 bases, with 12 bases between the two germline ends. The CDR3 is made up of 13 amino acids. The germline CDR1 and CDR2 sequences are SGHTA and FQGNSA. Written as DNA, the CDR3 is TGTGCCAGCAGCAGCAGAACGGGGACTGAAGCTTTCTTT. The encoded protein is CASSSRTGTEAFF.

The V and J genes are TRBV30 and TRBJ2-5; TRBD1 matches 8 bases. V trimming: 3 bases; J trimming: 5 bases; junction bases outside the gene matches: 5. Germline CDR1 is GTSNPN and CDR2 is SVGIG (reference sequence). This CDR3 comprises 13 residues. In DNA, the CDR3 is TGTGCCTGGAGCGGACAGGGACGGGAGACCCAGTACTTC. Protein product: CAWSGQGRETQYF.

This chain links TRBV6-1 with TRBJ2-3; 7 bases fit TRBD2. CDR1 and CDR2 (germline): MNHNS, SASEGT. There are 15 residues in the CDR3. The V segment lost 6 bases and the J segment 2 bases; nucleotides outside the gene matches: 8. The CDR3 region has the DNA TGTGCCAGCAGAGCACAGCGGGGATACACAGATACGCAGTATTTT. Amino acids: CASRAQRGYTDTQYF.

The chain couples TRBV6-5 to TRBJ2-3, with D perhaps TRBD2 (5 bases). Trimming took 2 bases from V and 2 from J, leaving 11 bases between them. Germline CDR1 reads MNHEY; CDR2 reads SVGAGI. This CDR3 has 15 amino acids. CDR3 coding DNA: TGTGCCAGCAGTTACCGGGGAAGGGCCACAGATACGCAGTATTTT. It translates to CASSYRGRATDTQYF.

V usage is TRBV9 and J usage is TRBJ2-1; a weak D match, TRBD2 (5 bases). Germline CDR1 reads SGDLS; CDR2 reads YYNGEE. The V and J ends lost 3 bases and 8 bases respectively, with 15 bases between them. CDR3 size: 14 residues. The CDR3 DNA reads TGTGCCAGCAGCGCCCCTAGCAGTAGGGATGAGCAGTTCTTC. Amino acid sequence: CASSAPSSRDEQFF.

V and J are TRBV9 and TRBJ2-5; D is unclear. This CDR3 has 14 amino acids. Germline V CDR1 and CDR2: SGDLS, YYNGEE. Trimming shortened V by 2 bases and J by 1 base, and 9 bases separated the two germline ends. The CDR3 loop is CASSVAVAQETQYF. DNA for the CDR3: TGTGCCAGCAGCGTTGCGGTGGCCCAAGAGACCCAGTACTTC. The whole variable domain, filled in from reference TRBV9 and TRBJ2-5, reads DSGVTQTPKHLITATGQRVTLRCSPRSGDLSVYWYQQSLDQGLQFLIQYYNGEERAKGNILERFSAQQFPDLHSELNLSSLELGDSALYFCASSVAVAQETQYFGPGTRLLVL.

A few counts support this clone. V is TRBV27 and J is TRBJ2-7; 7 bases line up with TRBD1. This CDR3 contains 14 residues. The ends lost 4 bases at V and 4 bases at J; junction bases unmatched: 7. Germline CDR1 MNHEY, CDR2 SMNVEV (reference sequence). This chain's CDR3 is CASSYQGERYEQYF. CDR3 nucleotide sequence: TGTGCCAGCAGTTACCAGGGGGAAAGGTACGAGCAGTACTTC.

The chain combines TRBV5-1 with TRBJ2-5, with 10 positions matching TRBD2. Losses at the gene ends were 0 bases for V and 4 bases for J; bases not matched to a gene: 3. Germline loops: CDR1 SGHRS, CDR2 YFSETQ. This CDR3 spans 15 amino acids. The CDR3 region is CASSLVASGGETQYF. In nucleotides, the CDR3 is TGCGCCAGCAGCTTGGTTGCTAGCGGGGGAGAGACCCAGTACTTC. Based on the CDR3 plus reference TRBV5-1 and TRBJ2-5, the full variable domain is KAGVTQTPRYLIKTRGQQVTLSCSPISGHRSVSWYQQTPGQGLQFLFEYFSETQRNKGNFPGRFSGRQFSNSRSEMNVSTLELGDSALYLCASSLVASGGETQYFGPGTRLLVL.

V gene TRBV7-6 combines with J gene TRBJ2-2, with 14 bases aligning to TRBD2. J was trimmed by 1 base and V by 1 base; bases with no gene match: 2. The germline CDR1 and CDR2 sequences are SGHVS and FNYEAQ. This CDR3 region has 18 residues. For the CDR3, the DNA is TGTGCCAGCAGCTTAGTTGGGACTAGCGGGAGGAACACCGGGGAGCTGTTTTTT. It specifies CASSLVGTSGRNTGELFF.

This clone was detected once. The chain carries TRBV11-3 and TRBJ1-2; D is ambiguous. CDR3 length: 13 amino acids. Germline-derived CDR1 and CDR2 are SGHNT and YENEEA. Between the trimmed V and J ends, which lost 3 bases and 0 bases, there was a span of 5 bases. The CDR3, as DNA: TGTGCCAGCAGCTTCGGAGCTAACTATGGCTACACCTTC. Its protein product is CASSFGANYGYTF.

Of note for this clone: At one boundary the junction diverges from the germline segment, which might be a read error. In nucleotides, the CDR3 is TGTGCCAGCAGCCAAGATTGGGGGACTAGGGTTCACTTC. This gives the protein CASSQDWGTRVHF. The chain has TRBV4-2 and TRBJ2-7, with TRBD2 matching 8 bases. Per the germline V gene, CDR1 is LGHNA and CDR2 is YNFKEQ. The CDR3 is made up of 13 amino acids.

This rearrangement joins TRBV19 to TRBJ2-3; D not certain. This CDR3 is built from 16 residues. Germline V gene lookup returns CDR1 LNHDA and CDR2 SQIVND (reference sequence). Trimming pared 4 bases from V and 1 base from J, leaving 15 bases between. The CDR3 loop reads CASSTYSFTGTDTQYF. The DNA of the CDR3 is TGTGCCAGTAGTACCTACTCATTTACGGGCACAGATACGCAGTATTTT. Full variable domain (outside the CDR3, taken from reference TRBV19 and TRBJ2-3): DGGITQSPKYLFRKEGQNVTLSCEQNLNHDAMYWYRQDPGQGLRLIYYSQIVNDFQKGDIAEGYSVSREKKESFPLTVTSAQKNPTAFYLCASSTYSFTGTDTQYFGPGTRLTVL.

The chain uses TRBV6-1 and TRBJ2-7; 7 bases match TRBD1. With V trimmed by 2 bases and J by 1 base, 5 bases remained unmatched. The V gene's germline CDR1 is MNHNS and CDR2 SASEGT. The CDR3 covers 15 residues. DNA of the CDR3: TGTGCCAGCAGTGAATTTAGGACAGGATCCTACGAGCAGTACTTC. Amino acids: CASSEFRTGSYEQYF.

The rearrangement joins TRBV27 to TRBJ1-1, with a tentative D call TRBD1 (5 bases). This CDR3 is 13 amino acids long. The germline V and J ends were trimmed by 4 bases and 6 bases, with 12 bases remaining between them. Looked up from germline, CDR1 is MNHEY and CDR2 is SMNVEV (reference sequence). As DNA, the CDR3 is TGTGCCAGCAGTTCCCCCGGGGGAGCTGAAGCTTTCTTT. It is translated as CASSSPGGAEAFF.

The J gene is TRBJ2-5, the V gene TRBV2, with TRBD1 identical over 7 bases. This CDR3 is built from 19 residues. The germline CDR1 and CDR2 sequences are SNHLY and FYNNEI. Losses at the gene ends were 2 bases for V and 1 base for J; bases not matched to a gene: 16. The CDR3 bases are TGTGCCAGCAGTGAAAAGGGGGCTTGGCCTGAGCCTCTCCAAGAGACCCAGTACTTC. Encoded protein: CASSEKGAWPEPLQETQYF.

The chain employs TRBV2 and TRBJ2-4; no definite D call. This CDR3 region has 13 residues. Trimming removed 5 bases at V and 8 bases at J, with 13 bases between. Looked up from germline, CDR1 is SNHLY and CDR2 is FYNNEI. CDR3 coding DNA: TGTGCCAGCAGTCCGGAGTCGGCCGACATTCAGTACTTC. Its translation is CASSPESADIQYF.

The chain has TRBV29-1 and TRBJ1-2, with D possibly TRBD1 on 6 matching bases. V was trimmed by 6 bases and J by 3 bases, leaving 17 bases between them. This CDR3 is 14 amino acids long. Per germline, CDR1 SQVTM and CDR2 ANQGSEA. The CDR3 DNA is TGCAGCGTCCGAACAGGGACGGCGGACTATGGCTACACCTTC. It is translated as CSVRTGTADYGYTF.

V usage is TRBV6-4 and J usage is TRBJ1-1, with 8 bases aligning to TRBD1. J lost 1 base, V lost 7 bases, and 2 bases had no gene match. Germline V gene sequence: CDR1 MRHNA, CDR2 SNTAGT. The CDR3 is 13 residues long. CDR3 sequence reads: CASKGTGNTEAFF. Here the CDR3 DNA reads TGTGCCAGCAAGGGGACAGGGAACACTGAAGCTTTCTTT.

In this sample, this clone turned up once. This rearrangement joins TRBV6-4 to TRBJ1-1, with TRBD1 identical over 9 bases. The V and J ends lost 7 bases and 1 base, in that order; junction bases with no gene match: 1. The CDR3 loop spans 13 amino acids. CDR1 is MRHNA and CDR2 is SNTAGT in the germline V gene. Written as DNA, the CDR3 is TGTGCCAGCAAGGGACAGGGGAACACTGAAGCTTTCTTT. Amino acids: CASKGQGNTEAFF.

The chain couples TRBV30 to TRBJ1-2; TRBD1 agrees at 10 bases. Germline CDR1 reads GTSNPN; CDR2 reads SVGIG (reference sequence). The CDR3 contains 14 residues. V lost 3 bases to trimming and J lost 9 bases; unmatched junction nucleotides: 10. The CDR3 loop reads CAWSTGTGALRYTF. The CDR3 DNA reads as TGTGCCTGGAGCACCGGGACAGGGGCACTTCGCTACACCTTC.

This clone has only one observation. The chain links TRBV19 to TRBJ1-1, with D unclear. Trimming cost V 5 bases and J 3 bases, with 10 bases left between them. The CDR3 is 13 residues long. In germline, CDR1 is LNHDA, CDR2 SQIVND (reference sequence). The CDR3, as DNA: TGTGCCAGTAGTCCCAGACAATACACTGAAGCTTTCTTT. Its protein is CASSPRQYTEAFF.